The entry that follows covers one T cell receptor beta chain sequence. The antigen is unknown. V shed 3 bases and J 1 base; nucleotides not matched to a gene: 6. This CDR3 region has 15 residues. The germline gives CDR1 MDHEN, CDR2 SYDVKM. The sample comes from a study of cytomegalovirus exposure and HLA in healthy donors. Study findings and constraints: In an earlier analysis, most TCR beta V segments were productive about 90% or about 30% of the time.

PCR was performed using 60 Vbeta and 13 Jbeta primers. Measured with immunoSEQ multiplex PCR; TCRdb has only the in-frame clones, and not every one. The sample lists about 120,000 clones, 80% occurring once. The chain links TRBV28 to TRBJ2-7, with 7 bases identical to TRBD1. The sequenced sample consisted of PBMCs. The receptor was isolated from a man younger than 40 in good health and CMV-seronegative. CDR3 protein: CASSFGDRRSYEQYF. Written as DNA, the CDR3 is TGTGCCAGCAGTTTCGGGGACAGAAGGTCCTACGAGCAGTACTTC.